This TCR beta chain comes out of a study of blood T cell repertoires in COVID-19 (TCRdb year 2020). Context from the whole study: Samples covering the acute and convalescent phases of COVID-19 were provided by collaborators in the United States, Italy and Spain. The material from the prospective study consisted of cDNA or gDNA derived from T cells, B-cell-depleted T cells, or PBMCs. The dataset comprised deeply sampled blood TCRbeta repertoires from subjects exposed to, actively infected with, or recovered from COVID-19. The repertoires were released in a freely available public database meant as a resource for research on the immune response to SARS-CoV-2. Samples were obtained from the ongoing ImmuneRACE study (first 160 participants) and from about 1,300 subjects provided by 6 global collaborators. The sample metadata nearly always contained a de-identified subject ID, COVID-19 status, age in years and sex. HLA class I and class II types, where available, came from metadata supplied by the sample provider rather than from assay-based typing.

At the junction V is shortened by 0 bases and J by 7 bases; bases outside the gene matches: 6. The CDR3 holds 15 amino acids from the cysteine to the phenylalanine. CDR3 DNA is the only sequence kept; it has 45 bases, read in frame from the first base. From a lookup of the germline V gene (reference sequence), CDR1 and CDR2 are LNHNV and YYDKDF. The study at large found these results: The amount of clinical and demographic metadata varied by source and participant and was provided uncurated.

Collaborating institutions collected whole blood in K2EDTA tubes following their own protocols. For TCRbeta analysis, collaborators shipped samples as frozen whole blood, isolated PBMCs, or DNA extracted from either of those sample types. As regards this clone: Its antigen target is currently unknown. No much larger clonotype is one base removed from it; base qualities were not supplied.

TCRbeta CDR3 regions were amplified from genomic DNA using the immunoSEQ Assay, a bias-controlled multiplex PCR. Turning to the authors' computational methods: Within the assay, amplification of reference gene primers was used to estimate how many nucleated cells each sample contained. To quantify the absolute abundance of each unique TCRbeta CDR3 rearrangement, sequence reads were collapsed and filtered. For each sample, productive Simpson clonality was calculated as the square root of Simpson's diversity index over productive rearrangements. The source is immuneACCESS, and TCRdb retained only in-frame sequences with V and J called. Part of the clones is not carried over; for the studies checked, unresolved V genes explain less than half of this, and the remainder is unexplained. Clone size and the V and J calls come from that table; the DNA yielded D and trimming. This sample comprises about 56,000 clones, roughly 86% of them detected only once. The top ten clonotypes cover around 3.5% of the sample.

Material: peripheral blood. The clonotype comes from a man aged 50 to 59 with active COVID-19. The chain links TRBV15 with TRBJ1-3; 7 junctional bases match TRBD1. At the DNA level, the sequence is TGTGCCACCAGCAGAGACGGAAGGGGGCCGAACACCATATATTTT. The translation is CATSRDGRGPNTIYF.